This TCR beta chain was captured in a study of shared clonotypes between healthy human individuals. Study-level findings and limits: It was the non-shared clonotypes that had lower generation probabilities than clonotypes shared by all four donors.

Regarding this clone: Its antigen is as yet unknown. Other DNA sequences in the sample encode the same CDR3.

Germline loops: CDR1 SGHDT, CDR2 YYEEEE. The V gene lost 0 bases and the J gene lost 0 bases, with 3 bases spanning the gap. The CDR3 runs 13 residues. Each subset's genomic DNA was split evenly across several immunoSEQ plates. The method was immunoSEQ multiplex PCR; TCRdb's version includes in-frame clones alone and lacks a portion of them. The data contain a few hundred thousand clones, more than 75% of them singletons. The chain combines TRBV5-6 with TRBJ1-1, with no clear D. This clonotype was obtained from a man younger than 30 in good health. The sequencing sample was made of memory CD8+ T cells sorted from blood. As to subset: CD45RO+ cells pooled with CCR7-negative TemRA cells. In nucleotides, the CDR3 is TGTGCCAGCAGCTTGGGCCTGAACACTGAAGCTTTCTTT. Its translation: CASSLGLNTEAFF.